These 13 T cell receptor beta chains were all obtained from the same sample, sequenced in a study of identical twins. TCRdb itself ran the 5' RACE reads through MiXCR, one entry per CDR3 protein. The sample holds some 630,000 distinct CDR3 sequences, around 7.5% seen once. Another study also made use of these data, one on yellow fever vaccine responses in identical twins.

The source material was PBMCs. The receptors originated from a young woman in good health.

This clonotype has at least ten counts. V usage is TRBV6-1 and J usage is TRBJ2-1; 10 nucleotides match TRBD2. The CDR3 is 13 amino acids. The germline V gene has CDR1 MNHNS and CDR2 SASEGT. The J segment lost 6 bases and the V segment lost 6 bases, leaving 2 bases of the junction unmatched. The CDR3 region has the DNA TGTGCCAGCAGATGGACTAGCGGCAATGAGCAGTTCTTC. This codes for CASRWTSGNEQFF.

This clonotype was observed many times. This chain connects TRBV29-1 to TRBJ2-5; the D gene is possibly TRBD1 (6 bases). V lost 7 bases to trimming and J lost 1 base, with 13 bases between them. The CDR3 spans 13 residues. CDR1 is SQVTM and CDR2 is ANQGSEA in the germline V gene. The CDR3 is CSARGQFQETQYF. The CDR3 DNA sequence: TGCAGCGCACGCGGACAGTTCCAAGAGACCCAGTACTTC.

This clonotype was seen only a few times. The chain links TRBV5-1 to TRBJ2-2; TRBD2 is a possible D gene (6 bases). The germline V and J ends were trimmed by 0 bases and 2 bases, with 14 bases remaining between them. Germline values: CDR1 SGHRS, CDR2 YFSETQ. The CDR3 runs 17 residues. The CDR3 is CASSLEWRGDNTGELFF. The CDR3 DNA sequence: TGCGCCAGCAGCTTGGAGTGGCGGGGCGACAACACCGGGGAGCTGTTTTTT.

V and J are TRBV12-3 or TRBV12-4 and TRBJ2-1; D is unclear. Trimming removed 10 bases from V and 7 bases from J, with 20 bases in between. The CDR3 is 14 residues long. CDR3 protein: CATSGEQEVNEQFF. The DNA for the CDR3 is TGTGCCACCTCAGGCGAGCAGGAAGTGAATGAGCAGTTCTTC.

This chain uses TRBV12-3 or TRBV12-4 with TRBJ2-3, with 11 nucleotides matching TRBD2. This CDR3 spans 15 amino acids. The trim removed 7 bases at V and 2 bases at J, leaving 5 bases unmatched. In DNA, the CDR3 is TGTGCCAGCAACGCGGGACTAGCGGACACAGATACGCAGTATTTT. Translated, it gives CASNAGLADTDTQYF.

The genes are TRBV24-1 and TRBJ2-2; D is tentatively TRBD1 or TRBD2 (6 bases each). The germline V gene has CDR1 KGHDR and CDR2 SFDVKD. The germline V and J ends were trimmed by 4 bases and 6 bases, with 26 bases remaining between them. The CDR3 runs 19 residues. The DNA of the CDR3 is TGTGCCACCAGTGACGCCTCGGGACGGAGGAGGGGGTTTGCCGGGGAGCTGTTTTTT. Residues: CATSDASGRRRGFAGELFF.

This clonotype was seen more than once but under ten times. The CDR3 coding sequence is TGCGCCAGCAGTGAGTACCAGGGGACGTACGAGCAGTACTTC. Its protein is CASSEYQGTYEQYF. The chain recombines TRBV10-2 with TRBJ2-7; tentative D call: TRBD1 (6 bases). The CDR3 consists of 14 residues. V lost 1 base, J lost 4 bases, and 11 bases lay in between. Germline-derived CDR1 and CDR2 are WSHSY and SAAADI.

The rearrangement links TRBV13 to TRBJ2-5; 10 nucleotides line up with TRBD2. The trim removed 5 bases at V and 4 bases at J, leaving 13 bases unmatched. CDR1 is PRHDT and CDR2 is FYEKMQ in the germline V gene (reference sequence). This CDR3 is built from 17 residues. Here the CDR3 reads CASSPKSGRGSGETQYF. CDR3 in DNA: TGTGCCAGCAGCCCGAAGAGCGGGAGGGGTTCGGGAGAGACCCAGTACTTC.

This clonotype was seen a handful of times. CDR3 sequence: CASSGLAGPYNEQFF. CDR3 bases: TGTGCCAGCAGTGGCTTAGCGGGGCCCTACAATGAGCAGTTCTTC. The chain joins TRBV2 to TRBJ2-1, with TRBD2 matching 8 bases. The junction had 4 bases not matched to a gene; V was cut back by 4 bases and J by 2 bases. The CDR3 is 15 amino acids. Germline V gives CDR1 SNHLY, CDR2 FYNNEI.

Only a few counts were recorded for this clonotype. J is TRBJ2-1 and V is TRBV11-1; 10 nucleotides line up with TRBD1. The CDR3 spans 19 residues. CDR1 and CDR2 (germline): SGHAT, FQDESV (reference sequence). V lost 6 bases and J lost 0; bases outside the gene matches: 14. CDR3 nucleotide sequence: TGTGCCAGCAGACGTGACAGGGGGCAATCAGGACTCTCCTACAATGAGCAGTTCTTC. Translating gives CASRRDRGQSGLSYNEQFF.

Note on this clonotype: Germline and junction disagree at one end, which may indicate a read error. The rearrangement joins TRBV29-1 to TRBJ2-5; TRBD2 aligns across 8 bases. CDR1 SQVTM and CDR2 ANQGSEA come from the germline V gene. This CDR3 has 16 residues. CDR3 nucleotide sequence: TGCAGCGCTGAAGGGCAAAGAACGGGGGGGCGAGAGACCCAGTACTTC. Translation: CSAEGQRTGGRETQYF.

This clonotype has only a few counts. This chain joins TRBV20-1 and TRBJ2-1; D may correspond to TRBD1 or TRBD2 (5 bases each). CDR3 length equals 16 residues. In germline, CDR1 is DFQATT, CDR2 SNEGSKA (reference sequence). V lost 5 bases to trimming and J lost 0 bases, with 17 bases between them. CDR3 DNA: TGCAGTGCTGACCGGGGCGACTCCCGCTCCTACAATGAGCAGTTCTTC. The encoded protein is CSADRGDSRSYNEQFF.

This clonotype came up many times. V is TRBV12-5 and J is TRBJ2-1; D unclear. Trimming took 3 bases from V and 5 from J, leaving 5 bases between them. The CDR3 runs 12 residues. Germline V gene sequence: CDR1 LGHNT, CDR2 FRNRAP. The CDR3 is CASGLLNNEQFF. The CDR3 DNA follows: TGTGCTAGTGGTTTACTCAACAATGAGCAGTTCTTC. Full variable domain (outside the CDR3, taken from reference TRBV12-5 and TRBJ2-1): DARVTQTPRHKVTEMGQEVTMRCQPILGHNTVFWYRQTMMQGLELLAYFRNRAPLDDSGMPKDRFSAEMPDATLATLKIQPSEPRDSAVYFCASGLLNNEQFFGPGTRLTVL.